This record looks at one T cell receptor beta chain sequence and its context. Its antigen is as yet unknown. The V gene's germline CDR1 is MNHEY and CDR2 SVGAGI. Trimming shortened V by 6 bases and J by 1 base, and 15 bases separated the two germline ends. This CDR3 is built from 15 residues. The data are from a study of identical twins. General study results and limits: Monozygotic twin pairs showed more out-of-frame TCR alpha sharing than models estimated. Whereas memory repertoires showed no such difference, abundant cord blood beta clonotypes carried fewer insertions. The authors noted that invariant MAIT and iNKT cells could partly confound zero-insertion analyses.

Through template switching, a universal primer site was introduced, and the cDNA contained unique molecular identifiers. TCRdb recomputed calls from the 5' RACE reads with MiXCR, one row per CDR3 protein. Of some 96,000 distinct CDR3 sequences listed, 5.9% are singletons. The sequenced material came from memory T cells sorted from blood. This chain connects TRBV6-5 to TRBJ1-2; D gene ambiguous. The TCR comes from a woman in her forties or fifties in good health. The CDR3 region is CASRPGNTGNYGYTF. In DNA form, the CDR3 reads TGTGCCAGCAGACCGGGGAACACCGGTAACTATGGCTACACCTTC.